Described below is a single TCR beta chain sequence and its context. Produced via immunoSEQ multiplex PCR; TCRdb's table is partial and in-frame only. The sample lists roughly 79,000 clones; just over 90% were seen once. Looked up from germline, CDR1 is LNHDA and CDR2 is SQIVND (reference sequence). Trimming removed 2 bases from V and 3 bases from J; junction bases left unmatched: 2. This CDR3 has 14 amino acids. The data were obtained in a study of T cell changes during pregnancy in multiple sclerosis. The chain has TRBV19 and TRBJ2-3, with TRBD2 identical over 7 bases. The sample consisted of peripheral blood, taken in the second trimester of pregnancy. The clonotype originates from a female donor in good health, enrolled as a control in a pregnancy study. The DNA of the CDR3 is TGTGCCAGTAGTATACGGGGGGAAACAGATACGCAGTATTTT. It is translated as CASSIRGETDTQYF.